The TCR beta chain under discussion was sequenced for a study of identical twins (dated by TCRdb to the mid-2010s). The study in broad terms: To test whether fetal clonotypes persist, the study used deep sequencing on TCR alpha and beta repertoires from monozygotic twins, unrelated adults of various ages, and cord blood. To rule out contamination, replicate twin experiments were performed at different times with different library preparation protocols.

Libraries were constructed by 5' RACE. This sample was sequenced with an Illumina HiSeq 2000. Template switching added a universal primer binding site, and the final cDNA carried a unique molecular identifier that allowed TCR cDNA molecules to be counted accurately. Specific primers in the conserved constant-segment region were used to synthesize first-strand cDNA for the TCR alpha and beta chains. To control for contamination, each cDNA library was double barcoded with a SMART-Mk sample barcode plus Illumina barcodes. TruSeq adapter sequences, together with Illumina sample barcodes, were added in two successive PCR steps. The Illumina HiSeq platform was used with custom primers to sequence TCR alpha and beta cDNA libraries. Per the original workflow: Raw reads were processed with MiGEC to extract unique molecular identifiers, and MiXCR was used to determine CDR3 positions. For each individual, recombination models were inferred using an EM algorithm with the repgenHMM and IGoR tools. The analysis of shared clonotypes was done with the tcR package in R, with sharing normalized by the product of cloneset sizes. To study raw recombination without the effects of thymic and clonal selection, out-of-frame nonproductive sequences were analyzed. TCRdb took the public reads, trimmed them with fastp at Q25, ran MiXCR for clone calling and kept in-frame beta chains. Identical CDR3 proteins give one entry, which carries the most common genes and DNA. The V and J calls follow TCRdb's processing rather than the paper's. A total of 200,000 to 250,000 distinct CDR3 sequences appear in this sample, 10% to 15% of them only once. The ten largest account for about 4.1% of the sample.

This clonotype came up a few times. Its antigen is not yet known. Qualities for individual bases were not recorded, and no much larger clone is one base off. The research as a whole found: Invariant T cells such as MAIT and iNKT could partly confound zero-insertion analyses, although diverse VJ usage argued against such confounding for most clonotypes. Out-of-frame TCR alpha sequences shared between twins showed an excess of low generation-probability sequences compared with coincidental sharing between unrelated individuals. In beta out-of-frame sequences, excess twin sharing was weaker, because having fewer shared sequences lowered the signal-to-noise ratio. Because the same donors could not be followed over many years, conclusions were based on cross-sectional statistical analysis. Out-of-frame TCR alpha sharing in monozygotic twins was systematically underestimated by recombination models, whereas sharing between unrelated individuals was in agreement with the recombination models. Abundant cord blood beta clonotypes carried fewer insertions; young adult naive repertoires showed a weaker similar trend, while memory repertoires showed none.

Every donor was a healthy Caucasian. The twin cohort comprised three pairs of female monozygotic twins, all aged roughly 18 to 30 years. Miltenyi CD45RO+ enrichment and human naive T-cell isolation kits were used to isolate memory (CD45RO+) and naive T cells from PBMC. The junction carries 14 bases between V and J, which are trimmed by 3 bases and 2 bases respectively. CDR1 and CDR2, per the germline V gene (reference sequence), are DFQATT and SNEGSKA. Including cysteine and phenylalanine, the CDR3 has 14 amino acids. The DNA shown is the 42-base CDR3, in frame from base 1. The same data also contributed to another study, on yellow fever vaccine responses in identical twins. The second study's paper adds: According to the authors, the vaccine-induced T cell response in identical twins seemed to be partly convergent and partly specific to each individual. The study precisely tracked vaccine-responding T cell clones in identical twins.

The chain links TRBV20-1 with TRBJ2-7; D gene: possibly TRBD2, on 6 matching bases. The TCR comes from a woman in her late teens or twenties in good health. The sample was memory (CD45RO+) T cells sorted from blood. What this sample's cell subset or site label stands for: CD45RO+ enriched T cells. The CDR3 reads as follows: CSARVPSAAYEQYF. The DNA sequence reads TGCAGTGCTAGGGTCCCTAGCGCAGCCTACGAGCAGTACTTC.